This record covers a single T cell receptor beta chain. Its antigen is not identified. The data are from a study of human T cells and chemical hapten exposure. Across the whole study: Chiefly female patients presented with alopecia areata, totalis or universalis.

Time point defined: patch test 1, 2 weeks after DPC sensitization. Treatment noted: therapeutic diphenylcyclopropenone sensitization with weekly scalp DPC. RNA extraction used unfractionated whole blood as the source of total RNA. MiXCR, run by TCRdb on the RACE reads, gives a single entry per CDR3 protein. This table holds some 91,000 distinct CDR3 sequences, over 10% found once. General study points: It was expanded TCRs that formed significantly more large CDR3 similarity clusters than controls did.

The clonotype comes from a woman aged 40 to 50 with alopecia areata. Some clones in this sample may be carry-over from other donors' samples. Material: whole blood, obtained in connection with sensitization to the hapten diphenylcyclopropenone (DPC).

CDR3: CSVHGLAGVTDTQYF. The CDR3 DNA follows: TGCAGCGTTCATGGACTAGCCGGCGTGACAGATACGCAGTATTTT. V usage is TRBV29-1 and J usage is TRBJ2-3, with 8 bases lining up with TRBD2. The CDR3 totals 15 residues. CDR1 and CDR2 from the germline V gene are SQVTM and ANQGSEA. V was pared by 5 bases and J by 3 bases, with 10 bases of the junction left unmatched.